A single sample is the source of the 27 T cell receptor beta chains below, sequenced in a study of shared clonotypes between healthy human individuals. Generated by immunoSEQ multiplex PCR, the TCRdb table keeps only in-frame clones and is missing some. The table shows about 2.4 million clones, with approximately 94% occurring only once. The sample was naive CD4+ T cells from PBMCs. Documented subset: CD45RA+ positively selected. These TCRs come from a man younger than 35 in good health. Some clones in this sample may be carry-over from other donors' samples.

The chain links TRBV29-1 to TRBJ2-2; possibly TRBD2 for D (5 bases). The germline CDR1 and CDR2 sequences are SQVTM and ANQGSEA. V lost 4 bases, J lost 4 bases, and 10 bases lay in between. The length of the CDR3 is 13 residues. CDR3 nucleotide sequence: TGCAGCGTTGGTCTGAGGGCCACCGGGGAGCTGTTTTTT. Its protein product is CSVGLRATGELFF.

This clone came up a few times. V and J are TRBV5-1 and TRBJ2-2, with a tentative D call TRBD1 (6 bases). Germline CDR1 is SGHRS and CDR2 is YFSETQ. The CDR3 is 14 amino acids. Trimming removed 6 bases from V and 0 bases from J, with 9 bases in between. In DNA form, the CDR3 reads TGCGCCAGCAAGGACAGCGCGAACACCGGGGAGCTGTTTTTT. It encodes CASKDSANTGELFF.

The chain has TRBV5-6 and TRBJ2-7; tentative D call: TRBD1 (6 bases). With 2 bases removed from V and 0 bases from J, the gap between germline ends came to 12 bases. The CDR3 loop spans 15 amino acids. The germline gives CDR1 SGHDT, CDR2 YYEEEE. CDR3 sequence reads: CASSFYNRDSYEQYF. The CDR3 DNA follows: TGTGCCAGCAGCTTTTATAACAGGGACTCCTACGAGCAGTACTTC.

The chain combines TRBV9 with TRBJ2-5, with TRBD1 identical over 8 bases. The CDR3 spans 14 residues. V lost 7 bases to trimming and J lost 5 bases; unmatched junction nucleotides: 10. From germline, CDR1 is SGDLS and CDR2 YYNGEE. CDR3 amino acids: CASSGTGLSETQYF. The CDR3 region has the DNA TGTGCCAGCTCTGGGACAGGCCTTTCGGAGACCCAGTACTTC.

V is TRBV28 and J is TRBJ2-5; no clear D. Germline lookup yields CDR1 MDHEN and CDR2 SYDVKM. V gave up 7 bases and J gave up 0 bases, with 9 bases separating them. The CDR3 spans 13 residues. CDR3 coding DNA: TGTGCCAGCACCGTGGGGAACCAAGAGACCCAGTACTTC. Protein product: CASTVGNQETQYF.

The chain employs TRBV5-4 and TRBJ1-4, with 9 bases fitting TRBD1. Germline V CDR1 and CDR2: SGHNT, YYREEE (reference sequence). The CDR3 loop spans 14 amino acids. V trimming: 4 bases; J trimming: 6 bases; junction bases outside the gene matches: 4. CDR3 in DNA: TGTGCCAGCAGCCGGGACAGGGTGGATGAAAAACTGTTTTTT. Amino acids: CASSRDRVDEKLFF. Variable domain in full (rest from reference TRBV5-4 and TRBJ1-4): ETGVTQSPTHLIKTRGQQVTLRCSSQSGHNTVSWYQQALGQGPQFIFQYYREEENGRGNFPPRFSGLQFPNYSSELNVNALELDDSALYLCASSRDRVDEKLFFGSGTQLSVL.

The chain employs TRBV7-2 and TRBJ1-1; a possible D gene is TRBD1 (5 bases). CDR1 is SGHTA and CDR2 is FQGNSA in the germline V gene. Trimming took off 1 base at V and 11 bases at J, with 14 bases between the two ends. The CDR3 runs 13 residues. Here the CDR3 reads CASSLVFLGDAFF. Written as DNA, the CDR3 is TGTGCCAGCAGCTTAGTGTTCCTAGGGGACGCTTTCTTT.

The chain has TRBV27 and TRBJ2-7; 11 positions agree with TRBD2. The J segment lost 7 bases and the V segment lost 11 bases, leaving 16 bases of the junction unmatched. From germline, CDR1 is MNHEY and CDR2 SMNVEV (reference sequence). This CDR3 region has 15 residues. The CDR3 DNA sequence: TGTGCCGTCTCTACCCTCTTAGCGGGAGGGGGGGAGCAGTACTTC. Its protein product is CAVSTLLAGGGEQYF.

The chain joins TRBV5-1 to TRBJ2-7, with D tentatively TRBD1 (6 bases). Per the germline V gene, CDR1 is SGHRS and CDR2 is YFSETQ. This CDR3 comprises 14 residues. The ends were cut back, 3 bases at V and 5 bases at J, with 15 bases in the middle. This CDR3 is CASSSQTGSNEQYF. DNA for the CDR3: TGCGCCAGCAGCTCCCAGACAGGTTCCAACGAGCAGTACTTC.

In its sample, this clone was seen once. The chain is built from TRBV9 and TRBJ2-3, with TRBD2 identical over 12 bases. Germline values: CDR1 SGDLS, CDR2 YYNGEE. Trimming took 3 bases from V and 9 from J; bases not matched to a gene: 2. The CDR3 runs 13 residues. CDR3 residues: CASSEGTSGTQYF. In DNA form, the CDR3 reads TGTGCCAGCAGCGAGGGGACTAGCGGGACGCAGTATTTT.

This sequence joins TRBV6-4 and TRBJ2-5, with a possible D match to TRBD1 (8 bases). The CDR3 runs 15 residues. Germline CDR1 is MRHNA and CDR2 is SNTAGT. V shed 3 bases and J shed 2 bases, with 13 bases lying between them. The CDR3 sequence: CASSEQGGTQETQYF. The CDR3 coding sequence is TGTGCCAGCAGTGAACAGGGGGGGACGCAAGAGACCCAGTACTTC.

The chain recombines TRBV19 with TRBJ1-2; TRBD1 might be the D (6 bases). The germline gives CDR1 LNHDA, CDR2 SQIVND (reference sequence). The ends were cut back, 2 bases at V and 2 bases at J, with 12 bases in the middle. This CDR3 is built from 15 residues. The DNA for the CDR3 is TGTGCCAGTAGTATACCAGGGGAAGGGAACTATGGCTACACCTTC. Protein sequence: CASSIPGEGNYGYTF.

The chain employs TRBV7-6 and TRBJ1-1; D gene uncertain. V lost 3 bases to trimming and J lost 1 base, with 6 bases between them. The V gene's germline CDR1 is SGHVS and CDR2 FNYEAQ. This CDR3 is built from 13 residues. This chain's CDR3 is CASSLRWNTEAFF. In DNA, the CDR3 is TGTGCCAGCAGCTTGCGGTGGAACACTGAAGCTTTCTTT.

J is TRBJ2-2 and V is TRBV10-3, with D unclear. CDR1 and CDR2 (germline): ENHRY, SYGVKD. Trimming pared 7 bases from V and 7 bases from J, leaving 13 bases between. The CDR3 is 13 residues long. CDR3 DNA: TGTGCCATCAAAGGCGGAGTTTACGGGGAGCTGTTTTTT. This encodes CAIKGGVYGELFF.

This clone was counted once. V usage is TRBV6-5 and J usage is TRBJ2-1; 11 bases agree with TRBD2. Germline V gene data show CDR1 as MNHEY and CDR2 as SVGAGI. The CDR3 spans 14 residues. Trimming removed 5 bases from V and 9 bases from J; junction bases left unmatched: 6. The DNA for the CDR3 is TGTGCCAGCAGTCCCGGACTAGCGGGCTTTGAGCAGTTCTTC. It codes for CASSPGLAGFEQFF.

J is TRBJ2-5 and V is TRBV5-4; 8 bases line up with TRBD2. Germline CDR1 reads SGHNT; CDR2 reads YYREEE (reference sequence). The ends lost 4 bases at V and 5 bases at J; junction bases unmatched: 7. CDR3 size: 14 residues. CDR3 amino acids: CASSQGLVLETQYF. In nucleotides, the CDR3 is TGTGCCAGCAGCCAGGGACTAGTCTTGGAGACCCAGTACTTC.

The rearrangement uses TRBV6-5 and TRBJ2-5; possibly TRBD1 for D (7 bases). Germline V gives CDR1 MNHEY, CDR2 SVGAGI. V lost 8 bases and J 3 bases, leaving 13 bases between the germline ends. The CDR3 contains 13 residues. CDR3 sequence reads: CASGGTEKETQYF. DNA for the CDR3: TGTGCCAGCGGAGGGACAGAAAAAGAGACCCAGTACTTC.

The chain employs TRBV2 and TRBJ2-5, with TRBD1 matching over 8 bases. The germline V gene has CDR1 SNHLY and CDR2 FYNNEI. CDR3 length equals 16 residues. With 4 bases clipped from V and 6 bases from J, the junction kept 13 bases outside the gene matches. CDR3 nucleotides: TGTGCCAGCAGTGGGGATTTTGCCGGACAGGGTCAGACCCAGTACTTC. It specifies CASSGDFAGQGQTQYF. The full variable domain, rest sourced from reference TRBV2 and TRBJ2-5, is EPEVTQTPSHQVTQMGQEVILRCVPISNHLYFYWYRQILGQKVEFLVSFYNNEISEKSEIFDDQFSVERPDGSNFTLKIRSTKLEDSAMYFCASSGDFAGQGQTQYFGPGTRLLVL.

This clone showed up just once. This chain uses TRBV28 with TRBJ1-5, with 7 bases lining up with TRBD1. Germline CDR1 reads MDHEN; CDR2 reads SYDVKM. The CDR3 has 14 amino acids. V shed 5 bases and J 11 bases; nucleotides not matched to a gene: 12. The CDR3 DNA is TGTGCCAGCAGTCCCGGGACAGTCCTTAGGGCCCAGCATTTT. Protein sequence: CASSPGTVLRAQHF.

V is TRBV2 and J is TRBJ2-7, with a weak D call TRBD1 (5 bases). V was pared by 7 bases and J by 0 bases, with 13 bases between. This CDR3 is built from 14 residues. The V gene's germline CDR1 is SNHLY and CDR2 FYNNEI. The CDR3 reads CASTNQGISYEQYF. The DNA for the CDR3 is TGTGCCAGCACAAACCAGGGAATCTCCTACGAGCAGTACTTC.

With regard to this clone: Distinct nucleotide sequences in the sample also encode this CDR3. The rearrangement uses TRBV2 and TRBJ1-2; tentative D call: TRBD1 (5 bases). The CDR3 contains 14 residues. The V gene's germline CDR1 is SNHLY and CDR2 FYNNEI. V dropped 4 bases and J dropped 0 bases, with 9 bases sitting between them. CDR3 in DNA: TGTGCCAGCAGTGGGCCAGGGACTAACTATGGCTACACCTTC. It translates to CASSGPGTNYGYTF.

The chain has TRBV6-4 and TRBJ1-3; D remains unclear. With 2 bases removed from V and 3 bases from J, the gap between germline ends came to 8 bases. CDR3 length: 14 amino acids. Germline CDR1 reads MRHNA; CDR2 reads SNTAGT. CDR3 residues: CASSDRVFGNTIYF. CDR3 DNA sequence: TGTGCCAGCAGTGACAGGGTGTTTGGAAACACCATATATTTT.

The rearrangement links TRBV6-7 to TRBJ2-3; tentative D call: TRBD2 (6 bases). TRBV6-7 counts as an open reading frame of uncertain function. The CDR3 has 12 amino acids. Trimming took 4 bases from V and 13 from J, leaving 15 bases between them. The DNA for the CDR3 is TGTGCCAGCAGTTCCCGGAGGGACTTTGAGTATTTT. Protein: CASSSRRDFEYF.

The genes are TRBV19 and TRBJ2-7; a weak D match, TRBD2 (6 bases). Trimming stripped 9 bases from V and 3 bases from J, with 21 bases between. This CDR3 is built from 15 residues. The germline gives CDR1 LNHDA, CDR2 SQIVND (reference sequence). CDR3 protein: CASRRELNSYYEQYF. Written as DNA, the CDR3 is TGTGCCAGCCGACGGGAGCTAAACTCATACTACGAGCAGTACTTC.

As regards this clone: Other DNA sequences in this sample translate to the same CDR3. The chain employs TRBV7-2 and TRBJ2-7; unclear D gene. Trimming took off 1 base at V and 2 bases at J, with 6 bases between the two ends. CDR3 length: 13 residues. Germline lookup yields CDR1 SGHTA and CDR2 FQGNSA. This CDR3 is CASSLVGAYEQYF. The CDR3 DNA is TGTGCCAGCAGCTTAGTTGGAGCCTACGAGCAGTACTTC.

The genes are TRBV7-3 and TRBJ2-7, with a weak D call TRBD1 (5 bases). The CDR3 sequence is 14 residues long. CDR1 and CDR2 from the germline V gene are SGHTA and FQGTGA. V lost 3 bases to trimming and J lost 3 bases, with 12 bases between them. Here the CDR3 reads CASSFLQGDYEQYF. For the CDR3, the DNA is TGTGCCAGCAGCTTCCTCCAGGGCGACTACGAGCAGTACTTC.

V and J are TRBV28 and TRBJ2-7, with TRBD1 identical over 7 bases. This CDR3 is built from 19 residues. Germline assignment: CDR1 MDHEN and CDR2 SYDVKM. V dropped 7 bases and J dropped 0; count of bases not matched to a gene: 21. Here the CDR3 DNA reads TGTGCCAGCACCCTCGTTAAAGGGACAGCCGAATTGAGCTCCTACGAGCAGTACTTC. Translation: CASTLVKGTAELSSYEQYF.